This entry concerns a single T cell receptor (beta chain). TCRdb reprocessed the RT-PCR reads via MiXCR and lists one record per CDR3 protein. The sample gives about 960,000 distinct CDR3 sequences, roughly 18% of which show up once; 5% to 6.5% is in the top ten. This sample is drawn from a study of patients and donors after allogeneic stem cell transplantation. The junction had 7 bases not matched to a gene; V was cut back by 0 bases and J by 2 bases. This CDR3 spans 16 amino acids. Looked up from germline, CDR1 is SGHRS and CDR2 is YFSETQ. Sequencing was done on a sample of blood, either unsorted or a sorted T cell fraction (not recorded which). V gene TRBV5-1 combines with J gene TRBJ1-1, with 7 bases aligning to TRBD1. The source is a human donor who was either an allogeneic HSCT recipient or a stem cell or donor lymphocyte infusion donor (not recorded which). It is not recorded whose cells these are; they may come from a transplant donor. This chain's CDR3 is CASSLAGGPHNTEAFF. The CDR3 coding sequence is TGCGCCAGCAGCTTGGCAGGGGGTCCTCATAACACTGAAGCTTTCTTT.